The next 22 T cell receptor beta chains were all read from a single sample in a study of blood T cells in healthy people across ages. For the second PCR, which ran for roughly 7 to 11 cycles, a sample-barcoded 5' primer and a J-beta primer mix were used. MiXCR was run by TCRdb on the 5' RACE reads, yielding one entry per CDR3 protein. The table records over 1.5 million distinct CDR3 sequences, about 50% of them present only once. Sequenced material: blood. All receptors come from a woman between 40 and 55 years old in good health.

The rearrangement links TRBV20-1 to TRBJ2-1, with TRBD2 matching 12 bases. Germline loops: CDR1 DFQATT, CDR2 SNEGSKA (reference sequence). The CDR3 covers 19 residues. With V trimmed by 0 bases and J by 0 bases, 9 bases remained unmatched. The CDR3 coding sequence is TGCAGTGCTAGAGATCGGCTAGCGGGGGGGTTGAGCTCCTACAATGAGCAGTTCTTC. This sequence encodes CSARDRLAGGLSSYNEQFF.

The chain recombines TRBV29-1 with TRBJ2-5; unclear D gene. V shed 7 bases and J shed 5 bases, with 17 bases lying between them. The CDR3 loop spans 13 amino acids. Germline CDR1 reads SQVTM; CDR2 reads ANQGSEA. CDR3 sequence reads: CSAPFPGLETQYF. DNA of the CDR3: TGCAGCGCCCCTTTCCCCGGCTTGGAGACCCAGTACTTC.

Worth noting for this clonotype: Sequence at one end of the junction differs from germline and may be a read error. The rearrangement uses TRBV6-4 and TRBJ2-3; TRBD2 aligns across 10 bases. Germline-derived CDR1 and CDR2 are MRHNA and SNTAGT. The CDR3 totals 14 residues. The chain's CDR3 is CAGSLAGAVDTQYF. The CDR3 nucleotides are TGTGCCGGCAGCCTAGCGGGGGCCGTCGATACGCAGTATTTT.

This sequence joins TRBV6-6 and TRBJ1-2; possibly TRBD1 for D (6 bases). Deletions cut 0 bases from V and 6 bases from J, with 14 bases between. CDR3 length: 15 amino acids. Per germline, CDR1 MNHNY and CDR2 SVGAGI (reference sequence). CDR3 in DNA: TGTGCCAGCAGTTACTCCATTACCGCAGGGGATGGCTACACCTTC. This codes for CASSYSITAGDGYTF.

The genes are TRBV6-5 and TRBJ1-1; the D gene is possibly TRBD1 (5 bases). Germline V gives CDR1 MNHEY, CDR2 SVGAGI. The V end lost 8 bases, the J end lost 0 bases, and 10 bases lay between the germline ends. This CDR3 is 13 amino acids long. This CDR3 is CASLGPMNTEAFF. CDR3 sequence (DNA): TGTGCCAGCTTGGGACCGATGAACACTGAAGCTTTCTTT.

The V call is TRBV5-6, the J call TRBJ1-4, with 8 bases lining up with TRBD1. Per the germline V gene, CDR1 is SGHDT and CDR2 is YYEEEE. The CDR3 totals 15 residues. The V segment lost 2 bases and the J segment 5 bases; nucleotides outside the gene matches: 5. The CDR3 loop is CASSFGTGLNEKLFF. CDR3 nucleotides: TGTGCCAGCAGCTTCGGGACAGGATTGAATGAAAAACTGTTTTTT. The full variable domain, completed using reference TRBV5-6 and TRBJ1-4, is DAGVTQSPTHLIKTRGQQVTLRCSPKSGHDTVSWYQQALGQGPQFIFQYYEEEERQRGNFPDRFSGHQFPNYSSELNVNALLLGDSALYLCASSFGTGLNEKLFFGSGTQLSVL.

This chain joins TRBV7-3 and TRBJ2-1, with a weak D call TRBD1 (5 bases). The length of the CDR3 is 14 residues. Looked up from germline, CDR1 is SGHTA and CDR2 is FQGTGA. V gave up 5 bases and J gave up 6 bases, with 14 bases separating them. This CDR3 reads CASSTGHGSNEQFF. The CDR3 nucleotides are TGTGCCAGCAGCACTGGACACGGTAGCAATGAGCAGTTCTTC. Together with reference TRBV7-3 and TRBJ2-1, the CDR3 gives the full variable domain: GAGVSQTPSNKVTEKGKYVELRCDPISGHTALYWYRQSLGQGPEFLIYFQGTGAADDSGLPNDRFFAVRPEGSVSTLKIQRTERGDSAVYLCASSTGHGSNEQFFGPGTRLTVL.

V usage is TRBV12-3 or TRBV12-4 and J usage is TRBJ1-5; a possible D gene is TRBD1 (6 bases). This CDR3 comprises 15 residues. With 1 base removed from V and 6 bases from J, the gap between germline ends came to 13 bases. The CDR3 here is CASSLGGGAAQPQHF. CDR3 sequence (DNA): TGTGCCAGCAGTTTAGGAGGGGGGGCCGCTCAGCCCCAGCATTTT.

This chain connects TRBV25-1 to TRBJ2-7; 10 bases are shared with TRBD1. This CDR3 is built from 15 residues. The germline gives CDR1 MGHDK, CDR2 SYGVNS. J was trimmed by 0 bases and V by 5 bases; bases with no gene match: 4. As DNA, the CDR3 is TGTGCCAGCAGTACCGGGACAGGGGTCTCCTACGAGCAGTACTTC. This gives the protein CASSTGTGVSYEQYF.

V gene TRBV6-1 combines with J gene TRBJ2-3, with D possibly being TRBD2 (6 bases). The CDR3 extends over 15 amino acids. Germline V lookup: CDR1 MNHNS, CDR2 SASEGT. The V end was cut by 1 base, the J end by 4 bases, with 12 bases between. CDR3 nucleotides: TGTGCCAGCAGTGAAGGGGACGGGGGAGCAGATACGCAGTATTTT. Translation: CASSEGDGGADTQYF.

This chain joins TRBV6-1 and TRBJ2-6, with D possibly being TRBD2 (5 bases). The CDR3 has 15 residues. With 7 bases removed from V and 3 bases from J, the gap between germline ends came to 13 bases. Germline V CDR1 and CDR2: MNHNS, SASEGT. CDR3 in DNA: TGTGCCAGCAATCTCAGAGGGATTGGGGCCAACGTCCTGACTTTC. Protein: CASNLRGIGANVLTF.

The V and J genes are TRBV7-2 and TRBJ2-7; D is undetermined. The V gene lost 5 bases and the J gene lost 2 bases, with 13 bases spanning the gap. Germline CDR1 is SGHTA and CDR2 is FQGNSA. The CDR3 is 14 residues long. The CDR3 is CASSVGYGAYEQYF. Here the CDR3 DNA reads TGTGCCAGCAGCGTCGGGTACGGCGCCTACGAGCAGTACTTC.

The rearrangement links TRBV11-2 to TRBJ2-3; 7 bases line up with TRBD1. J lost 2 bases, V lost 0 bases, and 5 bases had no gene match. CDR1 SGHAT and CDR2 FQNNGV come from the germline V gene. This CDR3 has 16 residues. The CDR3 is CASSLEYRGATDTQYF. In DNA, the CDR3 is TGTGCCAGCAGCTTAGAGTACAGGGGTGCCACAGATACGCAGTATTTT.

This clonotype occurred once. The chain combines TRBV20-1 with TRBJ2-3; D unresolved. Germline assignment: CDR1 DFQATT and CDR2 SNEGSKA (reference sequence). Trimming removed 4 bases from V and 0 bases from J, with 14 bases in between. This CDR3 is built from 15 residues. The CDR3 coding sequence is TGCAGTGCTACCAGACTCTATTCTAGCACAGATACGCAGTATTTT. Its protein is CSATRLYSSTDTQYF.

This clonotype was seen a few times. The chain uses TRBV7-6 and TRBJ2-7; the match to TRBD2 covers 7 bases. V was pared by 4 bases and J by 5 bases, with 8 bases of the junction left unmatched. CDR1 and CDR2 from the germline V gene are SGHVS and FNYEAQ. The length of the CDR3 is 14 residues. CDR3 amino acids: CASSSGTIGDEQYF. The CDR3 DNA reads TGTGCCAGCAGCTCCGGGACTATTGGCGACGAGCAGTACTTC.

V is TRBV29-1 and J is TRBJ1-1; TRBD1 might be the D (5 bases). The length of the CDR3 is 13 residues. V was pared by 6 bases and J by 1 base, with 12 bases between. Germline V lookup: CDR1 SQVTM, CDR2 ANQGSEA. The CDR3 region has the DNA TGCAGCGTCAAGCCGGGGGGGAACACTGAAGCTTTCTTT. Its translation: CSVKPGGNTEAFF.

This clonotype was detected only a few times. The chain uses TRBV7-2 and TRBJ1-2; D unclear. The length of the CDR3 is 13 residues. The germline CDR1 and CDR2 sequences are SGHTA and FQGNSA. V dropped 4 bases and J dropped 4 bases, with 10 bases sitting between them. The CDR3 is CASSSPNLYGYTF. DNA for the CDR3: TGTGCCAGCAGCTCTCCTAACCTCTATGGCTACACCTTC.

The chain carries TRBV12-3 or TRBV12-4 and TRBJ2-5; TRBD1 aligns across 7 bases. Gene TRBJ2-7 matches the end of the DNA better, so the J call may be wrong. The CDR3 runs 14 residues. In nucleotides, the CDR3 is TGTGCCAGCAGCTGGTCAGGGGGACGCTACGAGCAGTACTTC. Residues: CASSWSGGRYEQYF.

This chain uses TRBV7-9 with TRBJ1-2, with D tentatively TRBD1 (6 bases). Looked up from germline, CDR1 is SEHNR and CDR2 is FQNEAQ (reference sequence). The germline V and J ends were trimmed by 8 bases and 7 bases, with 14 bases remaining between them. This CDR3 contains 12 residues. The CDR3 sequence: CASLAGAGGYTF. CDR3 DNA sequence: TGTGCCAGCCTGGCGGGGGCGGGTGGCTACACCTTC.

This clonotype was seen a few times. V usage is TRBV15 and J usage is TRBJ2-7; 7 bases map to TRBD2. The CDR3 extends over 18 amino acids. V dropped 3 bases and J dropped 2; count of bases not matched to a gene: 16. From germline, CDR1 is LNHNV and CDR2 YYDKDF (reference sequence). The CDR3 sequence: CATSSSLYLAGAAYEQYF. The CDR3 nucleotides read TGTGCCACCAGCAGTTCGTTATACTTGGCGGGAGCAGCCTACGAGCAGTACTTC.

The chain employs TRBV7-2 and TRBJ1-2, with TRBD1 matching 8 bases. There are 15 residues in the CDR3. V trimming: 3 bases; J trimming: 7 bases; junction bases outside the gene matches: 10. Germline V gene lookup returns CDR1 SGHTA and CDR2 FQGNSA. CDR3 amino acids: CASSFGDGTGRGYTF. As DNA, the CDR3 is TGTGCCAGCAGCTTTGGGGACGGGACAGGTCGTGGCTACACCTTC. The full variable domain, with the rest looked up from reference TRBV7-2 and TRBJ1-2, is GAGVSQSPSNKVTEKGKDVELRCDPISGHTALYWYRQSLGQGLEFLIYFQGNSAPDKSGLPSDRFSAERTGGSVSTLTIQRTQQEDSAVYLCASSFGDGTGRGYTFGSGTRLTVV.

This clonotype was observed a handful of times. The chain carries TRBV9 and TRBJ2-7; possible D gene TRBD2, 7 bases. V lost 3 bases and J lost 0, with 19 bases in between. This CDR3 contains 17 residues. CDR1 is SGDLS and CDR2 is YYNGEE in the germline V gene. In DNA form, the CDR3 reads TGTGCCAGCAGCGCTTGGAGTGGGGGGGGGGCCTCCTACGAGCAGTACTTC. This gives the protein CASSAWSGGGASYEQYF.